These 7 T cell receptor beta chains came from one sample sequenced in a study of vaccination effects on CD4 cells after COVID-19. The protocol was immunoSEQ multiplex PCR, while the TCRdb copy is restricted to in-frame clones and leaves out a portion. The data contain about 66,000 clones, about 67% of them singletons. Their recognized antigens are unknown. The culture ran for nine to eleven days, and then CD4+ T cells were isolated. Every participant took two doses of the BNT162b2 or mRNA-1273 vaccine. The sequencing here drew on CD4+ T cells from PBMCs cultured without peptide, taken after COVID-19 vaccination. These receptors were collected from a human donor who received a COVID-19 vaccine.

This clone was seen once. This rearrangement joins TRBV18 to TRBJ2-3; 7 bases line up with TRBD2. CDR3 length: 16 amino acids. V shed 1 base, J shed 3 bases, and the junction held 7 bases outside the gene matches. Germline assignment: CDR1 KGHSH and CDR2 LQKENI. The CDR3 region has the DNA TGTGCCAGCTCACCACTCCCCAGCGGGGTTACAGATACGCAGTATTTT. Translating gives CASSPLPSGVTDTQYF.

The chain combines TRBV18 with TRBJ2-1; perhaps D is TRBD1 or TRBD2 (5 bases each). The CDR3 covers 16 residues. Germline assignment: CDR1 KGHSH and CDR2 LQKENI. Trimming cost V 2 bases and J 3 bases, with 14 bases left between them. The CDR3, as DNA: TGTGCCAGCTCACCAATGGGTGGGGGTAACTACAATGAGCAGTTCTTC. It is translated as CASSPMGGGNYNEQFF.

This clone was detected a few times. V and J are TRBV10-1 and TRBJ2-1; D unclear. This CDR3 contains 12 residues. Germline V gene lookup returns CDR1 WNHNN and CDR2 SYGVQD (reference sequence). Trimming left V 6 bases short and J 8 bases short, with 11 bases between. CDR3: CASSGPKDEQFF. The CDR3 DNA is TGCGCCAGCAGCGGACCTAAGGATGAGCAGTTCTTC.

The rearrangement joins TRBV5-1 to TRBJ2-3, with D uncertain. The CDR3 extends over 15 amino acids. From germline, CDR1 is SGHRS and CDR2 YFSETQ. V lost 0 bases to trimming and J lost 0 bases, with 8 bases between them. The CDR3 is CASSLGSKSTDTQYF. CDR3 DNA: TGCGCCAGCAGCTTGGGATCAAAGAGCACAGATACGCAGTATTTT. Drawing the rest from reference TRBV5-1 and TRBJ2-3, the complete variable domain is KAGVTQTPRYLIKTRGQQVTLSCSPISGHRSVSWYQQTPGQGLQFLFEYFSETQRNKGNFPGRFSGRQFSNSRSEMNVSTLELGDSALYLCASSLGSKSTDTQYFGPGTRLTVL.

The rearrangement links TRBV5-5 to TRBJ1-4; D not resolved. V was shortened by 3 bases and J by 6 bases, with 6 bases between the two germline ends. CDR1 is SGHKS, CDR2 YYEKEE, per germline (reference sequence). The length of the CDR3 is 12 residues. CDR3 DNA: TGTGCCAGCAGCTCCGGGTATGAAAAACTGTTTTTT. The encoded protein is CASSSGYEKLFF.

This clone showed up just a few times. The rearrangement joins TRBV7-2 to TRBJ2-2; 11 bases are a match to TRBD2. The V gene's germline CDR1 is SGHTA and CDR2 FQGNSA. J gave up 0 bases and V 5 bases, and 8 bases lay outside the gene matches. The CDR3 is made up of 18 amino acids. DNA of the CDR3: TGTGCCAGCAGCGTAAGGCTAGCGGGGGGTCCGAACACCGGGGAGCTGTTTTTT. Protein product: CASSVRLAGGPNTGELFF.

The V and J genes are TRBV7-6 and TRBJ1-2; the D is unclear. This CDR3 spans 13 amino acids. Germline values: CDR1 SGHVS, CDR2 FNYEAQ. V dropped 5 bases and J dropped 2 bases, with 9 bases sitting between them. In nucleotides, the CDR3 is TGTGCCAGCAGCGGGCGATTAAACTATGGCTACACCTTC. It yields the protein CASSGRLNYGYTF.